Shown below are 6 T cell receptor beta chains from a single sample sequenced in a study of T cells after yellow fever vaccination. TCRdb re-called the 5' RACE reads with MiXCR, one entry per CDR3 protein. The repertoire has 250,000 to 300,000 distinct CDR3 sequences, around 10% of them found once; the top ten carry about 3%. Sequencing used CD4+ T cells sorted from PBMCs, obtained 5 days after the yellow fever booster vaccination. Receptor source: a young man who received the YFV17D yellow fever vaccine.

The CDR3 coding sequence is TGTGCCAGCAGCTTAGGCGAAGTTTCTGGAAACACCATATATTTT. It yields the protein CASSLGEVSGNTIYF. The genes are TRBV7-9 and TRBJ1-3; D is uncertain. Germline loops: CDR1 SEHNR, CDR2 FQNEAQ (reference sequence). Trimming pared 1 base from V and 1 base from J, leaving 8 bases between. CDR3 length: 15 residues.

The chain links TRBV20-1 to TRBJ1-5; no clear D. The CDR3 sequence is 17 residues long. V gave up 3 bases and J gave up 1 base, with 19 bases separating them. Germline V CDR1 and CDR2: DFQATT, SNEGSKA (reference sequence). This CDR3 reads CSASQGASLGSNQPQHF. The DNA of the CDR3 is TGCAGTGCTAGCCAAGGAGCCTCCCTTGGCAGCAATCAGCCCCAGCATTTT.

This clonotype showed up just a few times. The J gene is TRBJ1-2, the V gene TRBV12-3 or TRBV12-4, with no clear D. V was pared by 2 bases and J by 5 bases, with 6 bases between. The CDR3 consists of 12 residues. CDR3 DNA: TGTGCCAGCAGTTTACAGAGTTATGGCTACACCTTC. It codes for CASSLQSYGYTF.

DNA of the CDR3: TGTGCCAGTACCCCGGGGCCAGGGGCCTCCTACGAGCAGTACTTC. Protein: CASTPGPGASYEQYF. J is TRBJ2-7 and V is TRBV19; D may be TRBD1 (6 bases). This CDR3 is 15 amino acids long. V was clipped by 7 bases and J by 0 bases, with 16 bases between them. Germline V CDR1 and CDR2: LNHDA, SQIVND (reference sequence).

The rearrangement uses TRBV9 and TRBJ2-5, with D possibly being TRBD1 (5 bases). Germline CDR1 reads SGDLS; CDR2 reads YYNGEE. The CDR3 has 14 residues. Trimming took 0 bases from V and 6 from J, leaving 12 bases between them. CDR3 DNA sequence: TGTGCCAGCAGCGTAGGGCAGGGTGGAAAGACCCAGTACTTC. Translating it yields CASSVGQGGKTQYF. Looking up the rest from reference TRBV9 and TRBJ2-5 gives the full variable domain: DSGVTQTPKHLITATGQRVTLRCSPRSGDLSVYWYQQSLDQGLQFLIQYYNGEERAKGNILERFSAQQFPDLHSELNLSSLELGDSALYFCASSVGQGGKTQYFGPGTRLLVL.

This clonotype was found a few times. This chain joins TRBV5-1 and TRBJ2-6; the D gene could be TRBD1 or TRBD2 (5 bases each). The V end lost 2 bases, the J end lost 4 bases, and 7 bases lay between the germline ends. The CDR3 covers 14 residues. CDR1 SGHRS and CDR2 YFSETQ come from the germline V gene. CDR3 coding DNA: TGCGCCAGCAGCTTCGGGGCCGGGGCCAACGTCCTGACTTTC. The encoded protein is CASSFGAGANVLTF.